The 14 T cell receptor beta chains below all came from one sample that was sequenced in a study of CD8 T cells in Susac syndrome. Reverse transcription used about 0.45 to 1 ug RNA and random hexamers. TCRdb passed the immunoSEQ multiplex PCR reads through MiXCR, listing each CDR3 protein once. The repertoire has roughly 100,000 distinct CDR3 sequences, approximately 95% of them found once; the top ten carry about 0.41%. Sequenced material: CD8+ T cells from PBMCs. Receptor source: a human donor with Susac syndrome.

The rearrangement uses TRBV2 and TRBJ2-7; maybe TRBD2 (7 bases). Germline V gives CDR1 SNHLY, CDR2 FYNNEI. This CDR3 has 13 residues. The V and J ends lost 9 bases and 2 bases respectively, with 14 bases between them. The DNA of the CDR3 is TGTGCCAGAAGCGGGGACACTCCCTACGAGCAGTACTTC. It translates to CARSGDTPYEQYF.

The chain employs TRBV9 and TRBJ2-5; weak D call: TRBD1 (5 bases). CDR3 length: 15 amino acids. Trimming took off 4 bases at V and 1 base at J, with 14 bases between the two ends. Per germline, CDR1 SGDLS and CDR2 YYNGEE. CDR3 protein: CASSPQGGPQETQYF. The CDR3 nucleotides are TGTGCCAGCAGCCCCCAGGGCGGACCCCAAGAGACCCAGTACTTC.

V usage is TRBV4-1 and J usage is TRBJ2-5; D is possibly TRBD1 or TRBD2 (5 bases each). The germline V and J ends were trimmed by 0 bases and 10 bases, with 15 bases remaining between them. Germline CDR1 MGHRA, CDR2 YSYEKL. The CDR3 consists of 14 residues. The CDR3 DNA follows: TGCGCCAGCAGCCAAGATTCCTCCGGGGCAGTCCAGTACTTC. It codes for CASSQDSSGAVQYF.

V gene TRBV5-1 combines with J gene TRBJ2-7; 7 nucleotides line up with TRBD1. The CDR3 runs to 15 residues. Germline-derived CDR1 and CDR2 are SGHRS and YFSETQ. Losses at the gene ends were 4 bases for V and 5 bases for J; bases not matched to a gene: 12. CDR3 loop: CASSMRQGFRDEQYF. The DNA of the CDR3 is TGCGCCAGCAGCATGAGACAGGGTTTTCGGGACGAGCAGTACTTC.

The genes are TRBV20-1 and TRBJ1-2; perhaps TRBD1 as D (5 bases). Trimming stripped 5 bases from V and 6 bases from J, with 22 bases between. Germline CDR1 and CDR2: DFQATT and SNEGSKA (reference sequence). The CDR3 loop spans 15 amino acids. CDR3: CSAHRTPTGDDGYTF. The DNA of the CDR3 is TGCAGTGCTCACCGCACCCCTACAGGAGACGATGGCTACACCTTC.

The chain is built from TRBV21-1 and TRBJ2-1; the DNA was not used to check the table's D call, TRBD1. TRBV21-1 is classified as a pseudogene. CDR3 length: 13 amino acids. In DNA form, the CDR3 reads TGTGCCACCACAGGGGGTAGGGACAATGAGCAGTTCTTC. Its protein is CATTGGRDNEQFF.

V and J are TRBV29-1 and TRBJ2-1; TRBD1 matches 8 bases. The CDR3 has 17 amino acids. Germline V gives CDR1 SQVTM, CDR2 ANQGSEA. V shed 0 bases, J shed 0 bases, and the junction held 7 bases outside the gene matches. The CDR3 region is CSVEDPDRASSYNEQFF. For the CDR3, the DNA is TGCAGCGTTGAAGATCCGGACAGGGCGAGCTCCTACAATGAGCAGTTCTTC.

V gene TRBV5-1 combines with J gene TRBJ2-5; the match to TRBD1 covers 8 bases. Germline CDR1 is SGHRS and CDR2 is YFSETQ. The CDR3 runs to 15 residues. The junction had 7 bases not matched to a gene; V was cut back by 3 bases and J by 3 bases. The CDR3 DNA sequence: TGCGCCAGCAGCTCGCTATCGACAGGGGAAGAGACCCAGTACTTC. Its translation: CASSSLSTGEETQYF.

The chain carries TRBV4-1 and TRBJ2-7; 9 nucleotides align to TRBD1. J lost 7 bases, V lost 4 bases, and 8 bases had no gene match. From germline, CDR1 is MGHRA and CDR2 YSYEKL. The CDR3 has 14 amino acids. The DNA of the CDR3 is TGCGCCAGCAGCCTTATACAGGGGGCCAGAGAGCAGTACTTC. Amino acid sequence: CASSLIQGAREQYF.

This clonotype was picked up one time. The chain links TRBV4-1 to TRBJ2-7; the match to TRBD1 covers 9 bases. Germline V CDR1 and CDR2: MGHRA, YSYEKL. The CDR3 loop spans 16 amino acids. The V gene end was trimmed by 0 bases and the J gene end by 1 base; junction bases not matched to a gene: 4. The CDR3 region has the DNA TGCGCCAGCAGCCAAGATCGAGGACAGGGGTCCTACGAGCAGTACTTC. Its protein product is CASSQDRGQGSYEQYF.

This chain uses TRBV7-9 with TRBJ2-5; D may be TRBD2 (6 bases). CDR1 is SEHNR, CDR2 FQNEAQ, per germline (reference sequence). Trimming stripped 5 bases from V and 3 bases from J, with 16 bases between. The CDR3 is 15 amino acids. CDR3 amino acids: CASSPAGRYKETQYF. The CDR3 DNA sequence: TGTGCCAGCAGCCCAGCTGGGAGGTATAAAGAGACCCAGTACTTC.

The chain is built from TRBV12-3 or TRBV12-4 and TRBJ1-2; no firm D call. Trimming shortened V by 5 bases and J by 4 bases, and 5 bases separated the two germline ends. This CDR3 comprises 11 residues. The CDR3 loop is CASSRFYGYTF. In DNA, the CDR3 is TGTGCCAGCAGTAGATTCTATGGCTACACCTTC.

The chain combines TRBV9 with TRBJ2-3; 10 bases line up with TRBD2. Germline CDR1 is SGDLS and CDR2 is YYNGEE. The CDR3 has 15 residues. V shed 2 bases and J 4 bases; nucleotides not matched to a gene: 4. CDR3 bases: TGTGCCAGCAGCGTCGCTAGCGGGGGTGCAGATACGCAGTATTTT. Amino acids: CASSVASGGADTQYF. Full variable domain (missing parts from reference TRBV9 and TRBJ2-3): DSGVTQTPKHLITATGQRVTLRCSPRSGDLSVYWYQQSLDQGLQFLIQYYNGEERAKGNILERFSAQQFPDLHSELNLSSLELGDSALYFCASSVASGGADTQYFGPGTRLTVL.

This chain links TRBV9 with TRBJ2-5; 9 bases fit TRBD1. The CDR3 has 14 amino acids. Germline CDR1 and CDR2: SGDLS and YYNGEE. J lost 3 bases, V lost 8 bases, and 8 bases had no gene match. CDR3 nucleotide sequence: TGTGCCAGTTCTTGGACAGGGGCAGAAGAGACCCAGTACTTC. It encodes CASSWTGAEETQYF.